The clone carrying this T cell receptor (beta chain) appeared a few times. The antigen remains unidentified. These data belong to a study of shared clonotypes between healthy human individuals. Study results and caveats: Larger estimated richness was generally recorded for naive subsets relative to memory subsets. An expected dependence of interdonor clonotype sharing on sequencing depth was noted.

At the deep level, the assay was run. Each subset's genomic DNA was split evenly across several immunoSEQ plates. Only in-frame clones appear in the TCRdb table, and some are missing; sequencing was by immunoSEQ multiplex PCR. The data contain about 360,000 clones, less than 85% of them singletons. The material sequenced was memory CD4+ T cells sorted from blood. Sample subset: CD45RA-negative fraction. The receptor was derived from a man aged 30-40 years in good health.

The DNA for the CDR3 is TGTGCCAGTAGTATACGAATTAGCCGCACCGGGGAGCTGTTTTTT. Encoded protein: CASSIRISRTGELFF. This chain joins TRBV19 and TRBJ2-2, with D hard to call. V lost 2 bases to trimming and J lost 4 bases, with 11 bases between them. Germline assignment: CDR1 LNHDA and CDR2 SQIVND (reference sequence). The CDR3 runs 15 residues.